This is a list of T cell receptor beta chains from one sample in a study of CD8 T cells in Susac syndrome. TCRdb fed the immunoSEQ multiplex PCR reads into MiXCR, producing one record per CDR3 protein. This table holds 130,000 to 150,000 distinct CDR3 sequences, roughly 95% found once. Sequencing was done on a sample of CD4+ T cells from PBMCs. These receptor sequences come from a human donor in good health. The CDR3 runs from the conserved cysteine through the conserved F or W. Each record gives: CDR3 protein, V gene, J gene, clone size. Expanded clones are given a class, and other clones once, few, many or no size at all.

CDR3: CASSSEGTDTQYF
V: TRBV7-2
J: TRBJ2-3
size: NA

CDR3: CATSRGPGANTEAFF
V: TRBV15
J: TRBJ1-1
size: NA

CDR3: CASRTQGGEEYSREQYF
V: TRBV28
J: TRBJ2-7
size: NA

CDR3: CASSSVWRGGNTIYF
V: TRBV3-1
J: TRBJ1-3
size: NA

CDR3: CASRPGQGATITGELFF
V: TRBV27
J: TRBJ2-2
size: NA

CDR3: CASRLGPANYGYTF
V: TRBV5-1
J: TRBJ1-2
size: few

CDR3: CASSPPGSPDTQYF
V: TRBV18
J: TRBJ2-3
size: NA

CDR3: CAISGDRASNQPQHF
V: TRBV10-3
J: TRBJ1-5
size: NA

CDR3: CASRRGLGMDNEQFF
V: TRBV6-1
J: TRBJ2-1
size: few

CDR3: CASSQPTGTDTQYF
V: TRBV4-1
J: TRBJ2-3
size: NA

CDR3: CASSPPHITGGKGFEGYTF
V: TRBV18
J: TRBJ1-2
size: NA

CDR3: CASSQAGRANEQYF
V: TRBV3-1
J: TRBJ2-7
size: NA

CDR3: CASSLGTGTIETQYF
V: TRBV7-2
J: TRBJ2-5
size: NA

CDR3: CASSYRGHPYNYGYTF
V: TRBV2
J: TRBJ1-2
size: NA

CDR3: CASSLDGLRYEQYF
V: TRBV5-1
J: TRBJ2-7
size: NA

CDR3: CSVGAGGHSNTEAFF
V: TRBV29-1
J: TRBJ1-1
size: NA

CDR3: CASSQVMRRGRNIQYF
V: TRBV3-1
J: TRBJ2-4
size: NA

CDR3: CASSPTTGKADTQYF
V: TRBV7-9
J: TRBJ2-3
size: NA

CDR3: CAISDLSYEQYF
V: TRBV10-3
J: TRBJ2-7
size: NA

CDR3: CASSHPLDKRGSYEQYF
V: TRBV23-1
J: TRBJ2-7
size: NA

CDR3: CASTLRGMPHNEQFF
V: TRBV6-2/TRBV6-3
J: TRBJ2-1
size: NA

CDR3: CASSLATGLAGQFF
V: TRBV5-6
J: TRBJ2-1
size: once

CDR3: CASSEYGRPYEQYF
V: TRBV6-1
J: TRBJ2-7
size: NA

CDR3: CSARMVASYTQYF
V: TRBV20-1
J: TRBJ2-3
size: NA

CDR3: CASSMDRLGEQYF
V: TRBV19
J: TRBJ2-7
size: NA

CDR3: CASSSVGRGVQYF
V: TRBV12-3/TRBV12-4
J: TRBJ2-4
size: NA

CDR3: CASSPTYRGSYEQYF
V: TRBV18
J: TRBJ2-7
size: NA